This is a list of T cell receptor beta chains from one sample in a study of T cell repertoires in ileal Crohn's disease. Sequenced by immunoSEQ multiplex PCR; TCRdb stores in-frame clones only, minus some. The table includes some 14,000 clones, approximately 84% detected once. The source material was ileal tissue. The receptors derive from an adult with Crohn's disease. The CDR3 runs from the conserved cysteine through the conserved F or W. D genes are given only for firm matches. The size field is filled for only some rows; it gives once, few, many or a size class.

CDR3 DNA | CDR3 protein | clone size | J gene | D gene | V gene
TGTGCCAGCACCTCGGACAGGGGTGGCTATGGCTACACCTTC | CASTSDRGGYGYTF | - | TRBJ1-2 | TRBD1 | TRBV28
TGTGCCAGCAGTGCCTCCGGGACTCAGCAGTTCTTC | CASSASGTQQFF | - | TRBJ2-1 | - | TRBV14
TGCACCAGCAGCCAAGTTGGTTCGGGATTCTCCTCCTACAATGAGCAGTTCTTC | CTSSQVGSGFSSYNEQFF | - | TRBJ2-1 | - | TRBV1
TGTGCCAGCATCAGGAAGGACAGGGGCCGCGGGTTGCAGTACTTC | CASIRKDRGRGLQYF | once | TRBJ2-4 | TRBD1 | TRBV9
TGTGCCAGCAGCCTCGCCACTGTGGCTGGGACCCAGTACTTC | CASSLATVAGTQYF | - | TRBJ2-5 | - | TRBV7-8
TGTGCCAGCAGCTTAGCGGGAGGGCCTACGAATGAGCAGTTCTTC | CASSLAGGPTNEQFF | - | TRBJ2-1 | TRBD2 | TRBV7-2
TGTGCCAGCAGCCGGGACAGGCGCTATGGCTACACCTTC | CASSRDRRYGYTF | - | TRBJ1-2 | TRBD1 | TRBV6-5
TGCGCCAGCACAGGAGATAACCAAGAGACCCAGTACTTC | CASTGDNQETQYF | - | TRBJ2-5 | - | TRBV5-1
TGTGCCAGCAGCTTGACCCCAAGTCAGCCCCAGCATTTT | CASSLTPSQPQHF | - | TRBJ1-5 | - | TRBV5-6
TGTGCCAGTATGGAACAGGACCTTTATGGCTACACCTTC | CASMEQDLYGYTF | once | TRBJ1-2 | - | TRBV19
TGTGCCAGCTCACCGCCCGGACTAGCGGGATCCTACGAGCAGTACTTC | CASSPPGLAGSYEQYF | - | TRBJ2-7 | TRBD2 | TRBV18
TGTGCCAGCAGTGAAGAAGGGGGCTACACCTTC | CASSEEGGYTF | - | TRBJ1-2 | - | TRBV6-1
TGTGCCAGCAGCCCGCGACTAGCGGGGAACAATGAGCAGTTCTTC | CASSPRLAGNNEQFF | - | TRBJ2-1 | TRBD2 | TRBV7-9